The 22 T cell receptor beta chains below come from one sample, sequenced in a study of CD8 T cells in Susac syndrome. A quantity of roughly 0.5 to 1 ug RNA underwent reverse transcription using random hexamers. One entry per CDR3 protein results from TCRdb running MiXCR on the immunoSEQ multiplex PCR reads. The sample holds around 130,000 distinct CDR3 sequences, 80% to 85% seen once. The sequencing input was CD8+ T cells from PBMCs. These receptors were collected from a human donor with multiple sclerosis.

In the case of this clonotype: The junction departs from germline at one end; a sequencing error may be responsible. The chain has TRBV5-1 and TRBJ2-1, with 11 bases that match TRBD2. The germline V gene encodes CDR1 SGHRS and CDR2 YFSETQ. This CDR3 region has 14 residues. CDR3 sequence reads: CAGSAYSGGANRFF. DNA of the CDR3: TGCGCCGGCAGCGCCTATAGCGGGGGGGCCAACCGGTTCTTC.

The J gene is TRBJ1-1, the V gene TRBV19, with 8 bases matching TRBD1. The CDR3 spans 17 residues. The V gene's germline CDR1 is LNHDA and CDR2 SQIVND (reference sequence). Trimming removed 2 bases from V and 1 base from J; junction bases left unmatched: 9. CDR3 loop: CASSISYRQGTNTEAFF. The DNA of the CDR3 is TGTGCCAGTAGTATATCATATCGACAGGGGACGAACACTGAAGCTTTCTTT.

This chain links TRBV29-1 with TRBJ2-1; 11 positions agree with TRBD2. Germline CDR1 is SQVTM and CDR2 is ANQGSEA. The trim removed 7 bases at V and 6 bases at J, leaving 5 bases unmatched. This CDR3 comprises 13 residues. CDR3 residues: CSGPLAGANEQFF. Written as DNA, the CDR3 is TGCAGCGGACCACTAGCGGGGGCCAATGAGCAGTTCTTC.

This clonotype was detected once. The rearrangement uses TRBV30 and TRBJ1-1; D not certain. Trimming cost V 7 bases and J 4 bases, with 16 bases left between them. Germline CDR1 reads GTSNPN; CDR2 reads SVGIG (reference sequence). The CDR3 covers 13 residues. CDR3 nucleotide sequence: TGTGCCTACACTACGGGGTCTAGCACTGAAGCTTTCTTT. As protein: CAYTTGSSTEAFF.

The chain couples TRBV7-9 to TRBJ1-1; tentative D call: TRBD1 (5 bases). Germline loops: CDR1 SEHNR, CDR2 FQNEAQ (reference sequence). With 1 base removed from V and 5 bases from J, the gap between germline ends came to 11 bases. The CDR3 extends over 14 amino acids. The CDR3 sequence is CASSLDSGLTEAFF. The DNA of the CDR3 is TGTGCCAGCAGCTTAGATTCAGGGTTGACTGAAGCTTTCTTT.

This chain links TRBV5-6 with TRBJ1-5; D gene ambiguous. Germline CDR1 reads SGHDT; CDR2 reads YYEEEE. V lost 0 bases and J 0 bases, leaving 10 bases between the germline ends. This CDR3 has 16 residues. CDR3 in amino acids: CASSLGAPYSNQPQHF. The CDR3 DNA reads as TGTGCCAGCAGCTTGGGGGCACCCTATAGCAATCAGCCCCAGCATTTT.

This clonotype was found once. The chain is built from TRBV3-1 and TRBJ2-7, with 7 nucleotides matching TRBD1. CDR3 length: 18 residues. J gave up 7 bases and V 0 bases, and 18 bases lay outside the gene matches. Germline V CDR1 and CDR2: LGHDT, YNNKEL (reference sequence). CDR3 bases: TGTGCCAGCAGCCAAGATTTTGTGGACGGGACAGATACATTAGAGCAGTACTTC. It is translated as CASSQDFVDGTDTLEQYF.

This clonotype was detected only once. The chain employs TRBV9 and TRBJ2-2; 9 nucleotides line up with TRBD2. After removal of 3 bases from V and 10 bases from J, the junction contained 13 bases not matched to a gene. There are 16 residues in the CDR3. CDR1 SGDLS and CDR2 YYNGEE come from the germline V gene. The CDR3 spells CASSDRVIAGVAELFF. The DNA of the CDR3 is TGTGCCAGCAGCGACAGGGTAATAGCGGGAGTGGCGGAGCTGTTTTTT.

The chain joins TRBV19 to TRBJ1-1; possibly TRBD1 for D (6 bases). The CDR3 runs to 14 residues. V lost 3 bases and J 6 bases, leaving 14 bases between the germline ends. Germline loops: CDR1 LNHDA, CDR2 SQIVND (reference sequence). The CDR3 nucleotides are TGTGCCAGTAGTATGGCGGGGGCGTTCCCTGAAGCTTTCTTT. The encoded protein is CASSMAGAFPEAFF.

This chain joins TRBV6-2 or TRBV6-3 and TRBJ2-2, with a weak D call TRBD1 (7 bases). The CDR3 runs 18 residues. CDR1 and CDR2 (germline): MNHEY, SVGEGT. V was trimmed by 7 bases and J by 0 bases, leaving 21 bases between them. DNA for the CDR3: TGTGCCAGCAAATACGAGGAGGGGGCTGAGTCGAACACCGGGGAGCTGTTTTTT. This encodes CASKYEEGAESNTGELFF.

As DNA, the CDR3 is TGTGCCAGCAGCGTATCTCTAGCGGGTAGATCCTACAATGAGCAGTTCTTC. Protein: CASSVSLAGRSYNEQFF. The rearrangement joins TRBV7-9 to TRBJ2-1; 8 nucleotides match TRBD2. The CDR3 is 17 amino acids. With V trimmed by 5 bases and J by 1 base, 10 bases remained unmatched. Germline values: CDR1 SEHNR, CDR2 FQNEAQ (reference sequence).

The chain carries TRBV2 and TRBJ2-1, with D tentatively TRBD1 (6 bases). Germline V lookup: CDR1 SNHLY, CDR2 FYNNEI. The CDR3 sequence is 15 residues long. V was cut by 8 bases and J by 6 bases, with 20 bases left in between. CDR3 nucleotide sequence: TGTGCCAGCCTAAAAGGGACATTTCAGGGCAATGAGCAGTTCTTC. Its protein product is CASLKGTFQGNEQFF.

This clonotype was detected only once. The J gene is TRBJ2-1, the V gene TRBV5-1; D is uncertain. The germline CDR1 and CDR2 sequences are SGHRS and YFSETQ. V lost 3 bases to trimming and J lost 8 bases, with 18 bases between them. There are 15 residues in the CDR3. The CDR3 spells CASSSDQDVRHEQFF. The CDR3 bases are TGCGCCAGCAGCTCCGACCAGGACGTCCGGCATGAGCAGTTCTTC.

The gene calls are TRBV12-3 or TRBV12-4 and TRBJ1-5; 8 positions match TRBD1. This CDR3 has 16 residues. J gave up 7 bases and V 5 bases, and 13 bases lay outside the gene matches. The CDR3 DNA reads as TGTGCCAGCAGTCCTACGATGACAGGGGCTAACCAGCCCCAGCATTTT. Protein product: CASSPTMTGANQPQHF.

This chain joins TRBV29-1 and TRBJ1-4; no reliable D call. The germline V and J ends were trimmed by 8 bases and 0 bases, with 7 bases remaining between them. The CDR3 loop spans 12 amino acids. Germline V gene lookup returns CDR1 SQVTM and CDR2 ANQGSEA. The CDR3 region is CSTWATNEKLFF. DNA for the CDR3: TGCAGCACGTGGGCAACTAATGAAAAACTGTTTTTT.

CDR3 in amino acids: CAISDGNEQFF. The CDR3 DNA sequence: TGTGCCATCAGCGACGGTAATGAGCAGTTCTTC. This chain links TRBV10-3 with TRBJ2-1; D not certain. V lost 6 bases and J lost 7, with 7 bases in between. Per the germline V gene, CDR1 is ENHRY and CDR2 is SYGVKD. This CDR3 has 11 residues.

The chain links TRBV4-1 to TRBJ2-2; 8 nucleotides line up with TRBD1. The length of the CDR3 is 15 residues. Germline V gene sequence: CDR1 MGHRA, CDR2 YSYEKL. The trim removed 8 bases at V and 4 bases at J, leaving 9 bases unmatched. The CDR3 is CASATRGLVTGELFF. The CDR3 DNA is TGCGCCAGCGCGACCAGGGGGCTCGTCACCGGGGAGCTGTTTTTT.

The rearrangement joins TRBV30 to TRBJ1-1; 8 nucleotides line up with TRBD1. The trim removed 2 bases at V and 1 base at J, leaving 0 bases unmatched. CDR1 GTSNPN and CDR2 SVGIG come from the germline V gene (reference sequence). The CDR3 extends over 13 amino acids. The CDR3 region is CAWSTGGNTEAFF. The CDR3, as DNA: TGTGCCTGGAGTACAGGGGGGAACACTGAAGCTTTCTTT.

This chain connects TRBV6-1 to TRBJ2-3, with TRBD2 matching over 9 bases. V lost 5 bases, J lost 1 base, and 1 base stayed unmatched. The CDR3 runs 14 residues. Germline V gene sequence: CDR1 MNHNS, CDR2 SASEGT. The CDR3, as DNA: TGTGCCAGCAGTTGGACTAGCGGCACAGATACGCAGTATTTT. Its translation is CASSWTSGTDTQYF.

This sequence joins TRBV28 and TRBJ1-5; the D is unclear. The germline V gene has CDR1 MDHEN and CDR2 SYDVKM. With 2 bases removed from V and 2 bases from J, the gap between germline ends came to 10 bases. The CDR3 has 15 amino acids. This CDR3 reads CASSLVEAGNQPQHF. CDR3 nucleotide sequence: TGTGCCAGCAGTTTAGTGGAGGCGGGCAATCAGCCCCAGCATTTT. Full variable domain (missing parts from reference TRBV28 and TRBJ1-5): DVKVTQSSRYLVKRTGEKVFLECVQDMDHENMFWYRQDPGLGLRLIYFSYDVKMKEKGDIPEGYSVSREKKERFSLILESASTNQTSMYLCASSLVEAGNQPQHFGDGTRLSIL.

This clonotype turned up a few times. The chain carries TRBV5-6 and TRBJ2-2, with no clear D. The CDR3 length is 13 residues. CDR1 SGHDT and CDR2 YYEEEE come from the germline V gene. V lost 4 bases and J 3 bases, leaving 7 bases between the germline ends. The CDR3 DNA follows: TGTGCCAGCAGCCCCATGGACACCGGGGAGCTGTTTTTT. This gives the protein CASSPMDTGELFF.

The chain's CDR3 is CASTARIEDGADTQYF. The CDR3 bases are TGTGCCAGCACCGCCCGCATCGAAGACGGGGCAGATACGCAGTATTTT. J is TRBJ2-3 and V is TRBV11-2; a weak D match, TRBD2 (5 bases). Germline values: CDR1 SGHAT, CDR2 FQNNGV. The CDR3 contains 16 residues. V was trimmed by 7 bases and J by 4 bases, leaving 21 bases between them.